Given below is one T cell receptor beta chain in context. The data belong to a study of blood T cell repertoires in COVID-19. Across the whole study: Whether acute or convalescent, the COVID-19 samples came from the United States, Italy and Spain.

The authors' processing: By means of reference gene primer amplification, nucleated cell counts were estimated. Sequencing used immunoSEQ multiplex PCR; TCRdb keeps in-frame clones, though not all of them. V and J calls and clone size come straight from that table; D and trimming were deduced from the DNA. The sample lists some 250,000 clones; about four fifths were seen once. Specimen: peripheral blood. This sequence was found in a man aged 35 to 55 with active or convalescent COVID-19.

DNA of the CDR3: TGCGCCAGCAGCTTGGGGCTAGCGGGCCTCGCGGGGGACAATGAGCAGTTCTTC. As protein: CASSLGLAGLAGDNEQFF. The chain has TRBV5-1 and TRBJ2-1, with 8 positions matching TRBD2. The CDR3 covers 18 residues. Unmatched junction bases numbered 13, after V lost 0 bases and J lost 5 bases. Germline values: CDR1 SGHRS, CDR2 YFSETQ.